The 12 T cell receptor beta chains presented below share a single source sample, sequenced in a study of cytomegalovirus exposure and HLA in healthy donors. A multiplex PCR was run with 60 Vbeta primers and 13 Jbeta primers. TCRdb keeps only in-frame clones here, not all; method: immunoSEQ multiplex PCR. The sample carries more than 150,000 clones, roughly 87% recorded once. The sample taken for sequencing was PBMCs. The receptors originated from a man aged 35 to 55 in good health and CMV-seronegative.

The chain uses TRBV5-1 and TRBJ2-2, with TRBD2 identical over 8 bases. Per germline, CDR1 SGHRS and CDR2 YFSETQ. V lost 7 bases and J lost 0; bases outside the gene matches: 2. This CDR3 has 14 residues. DNA for the CDR3: TGCGCCAGCTTAGCGGGGCCGAACACCGGGGAGCTGTTTTTT. Encoded protein: CASLAGPNTGELFF.

This clone was seen only once. The chain couples TRBV6-1 to TRBJ1-4; D is undetermined. Germline V CDR1 and CDR2: MNHNS, SASEGT. This CDR3 is 15 amino acids long. Trimming pared 6 bases from V and 3 bases from J, leaving 14 bases between. In nucleotides, the CDR3 is TGTGCCAGCAGGAGGGCTTTGGGTTCTAATGAAAAACTGTTTTTT. This encodes CASRRALGSNEKLFF.

The chain couples TRBV18 to TRBJ1-5, with D possibly matching TRBD1 (6 bases). The length of the CDR3 is 13 residues. The germline V and J ends were trimmed by 3 bases and 4 bases, with 7 bases remaining between them. Germline-derived CDR1 and CDR2 are KGHSH and LQKENI. CDR3 amino acids: CASSPTGNQPQHF. CDR3 nucleotides: TGTGCCAGCTCACCTACAGGGAATCAGCCCCAGCATTTT.

A few counts support this clone. The chain joins TRBV6-1 to TRBJ2-7, with 9 bases fitting TRBD1. Trimming cost V 7 bases and J 2 bases; bases outside gene matches: 6. CDR1 and CDR2 (germline): MNHNS, SASEGT. The CDR3 is made up of 14 amino acids. The CDR3 is CASKTGTGTYEQYF. As DNA, the CDR3 is TGTGCCAGCAAAACCGGGACAGGGACCTACGAGCAGTACTTC.

This clone has a handful of counts. The chain employs TRBV7-3 and TRBJ2-1, with 9 bases lining up with TRBD1. Germline V gene lookup returns CDR1 SGHTA and CDR2 FQGTGA. The V segment lost 4 bases and the J segment 5 bases; nucleotides outside the gene matches: 6. CDR3 length: 15 amino acids. The CDR3 here is CASSSTGGAHNEQFF. As DNA, the CDR3 is TGTGCCAGCAGCTCTACAGGGGGCGCCCACAATGAGCAGTTCTTC. Full variable domain (missing parts from reference TRBV7-3 and TRBJ2-1): GAGVSQTPSNKVTEKGKYVELRCDPISGHTALYWYRQSLGQGPEFLIYFQGTGAADDSGLPNDRFFAVRPEGSVSTLKIQRTERGDSAVYLCASSSTGGAHNEQFFGPGTRLTVL.

The chain has TRBV28 and TRBJ1-3, with D perhaps TRBD1 (6 bases). The CDR3 totals 12 residues. The germline gives CDR1 MDHEN, CDR2 SYDVKM. V was clipped by 6 bases and J by 9 bases, with 12 bases between them. The DNA of the CDR3 is TGTGCCAGCAGGCCACAGGGAGTCACCATATATTTT. It yields the protein CASRPQGVTIYF.

The rearrangement joins TRBV5-1 to TRBJ2-3; 7 nucleotides agree with TRBD2. This CDR3 is built from 17 residues. CDR1 and CDR2 from the germline V gene are SGHRS and YFSETQ. With V trimmed by 0 bases and J by 6 bases, 13 bases remained unmatched. The DNA of the CDR3 is TGCGCCAGCAGCTTGGCAGTCGGGGGGACCACGGGGGATACGCAGTATTTT. This gives the protein CASSLAVGGTTGDTQYF.

The rearrangement uses TRBV5-5 and TRBJ1-2; the match to TRBD1 covers 8 bases. The CDR3 runs to 14 residues. Germline V gene lookup returns CDR1 SGHKS and CDR2 YYEKEE (reference sequence). V was pared by 1 base and J by 6 bases, with 5 bases of the junction left unmatched. CDR3 sequence reads: CASSLRATGDGYTF. The CDR3 nucleotides read TGTGCCAGCAGCTTGAGAGCGACAGGGGATGGCTACACCTTC.

The chain combines TRBV7-9 with TRBJ1-4; the D is unclear. V was cut by 4 bases and J by 10 bases, with 10 bases left in between. The germline CDR1 and CDR2 sequences are SEHNR and FQNEAQ (reference sequence). The CDR3 is 12 amino acids. The CDR3: CASSSFLAKLFF. The CDR3 DNA reads as TGTGCCAGCAGCTCCTTCCTGGCAAAACTGTTTTTT.

The chain uses TRBV27 and TRBJ1-4; TRBD1 might be the D (5 bases). CDR1 and CDR2 (germline): MNHEY, SMNVEV (reference sequence). The length of the CDR3 is 14 residues. V was trimmed by 7 bases and J by 12 bases, leaving 21 bases between them. The CDR3, as DNA: TGTGCCAGCACCCCTTACGCGGGGGACGGGGAACTGTTTTTT. Amino acid sequence: CASTPYAGDGELFF.

The chain recombines TRBV13 with TRBJ2-4; 10 positions match TRBD1. Germline assignment: CDR1 PRHDT and CDR2 FYEKMQ (reference sequence). The CDR3 is made up of 16 amino acids. Losses at the gene ends were 5 bases for V and 2 bases for J; bases not matched to a gene: 6. The chain's CDR3 is CASSPGQGGPKNIQYF. The CDR3 coding sequence is TGTGCCAGCAGCCCAGGACAGGGGGGACCCAAAAACATTCAGTACTTC.

This chain joins TRBV5-6 and TRBJ2-7; 15 positions match TRBD2. Germline lookup yields CDR1 SGHDT and CDR2 YYEEEE. V shed 0 bases and J 6 bases; nucleotides not matched to a gene: 1. CDR3 length equals 15 residues. CDR3 amino acids: CASSLGTSGRVEQYF. As DNA, the CDR3 is TGTGCCAGCAGCTTGGGGACTAGCGGGAGGGTCGAGCAGTACTTC.